The present T cell receptor (beta chain) was sequenced within a study of blood T cell repertoires in COVID-19 (TCRdb year 2020). Broadly, across the study: Samples covering the acute and convalescent phases of COVID-19 were provided by collaborators in the United States, Italy and Spain. The material from the prospective study consisted of cDNA or gDNA derived from T cells, B-cell-depleted T cells, or PBMCs. The dataset comprised deeply sampled blood TCRbeta repertoires from subjects exposed to, actively infected with, or recovered from COVID-19. The repertoires were released in a freely available public database meant as a resource for research on the immune response to SARS-CoV-2. Samples were obtained from the ongoing ImmuneRACE study (first 160 participants) and from about 1,300 subjects provided by 6 global collaborators. The sample metadata nearly always contained a de-identified subject ID, COVID-19 status, age in years and sex. HLA class I and class II types, where available, came from metadata supplied by the sample provider rather than from assay-based typing.

Broad study findings and their caveats: The quantity of clinical and demographic metadata differed by source and by participant and was supplied without curation.

CDR1 LGHDT and CDR2 YNNKEL are derived from the germline V gene (reference sequence). For this chain, trimming is 4 bases at the V end and 4 bases at the J end, and the number of junction bases without a gene match is 3. Counted from cysteine to phenylalanine, this CDR3 has 13 amino acids. The entry retains the CDR3 DNA only, 39 bases that are in frame from base 1. On this clone itself: Its antigen is currently not known. The input lacks base qualities; no much larger clone sits a single base away.

TCRbeta CDR3 regions were amplified from genomic DNA using the immunoSEQ Assay, a bias-controlled multiplex PCR. The study's own analysis went as follows. Nucleated cell counts per sample were estimated from amplification of reference gene primers within the assay. Sequence reads were collapsed and filtered to measure the absolute abundance of every unique TCRbeta CDR3 rearrangement. For each sample, productive Simpson clonality was calculated as the square root of Simpson's diversity index over productive rearrangements. TCRdb's version of the immuneACCESS table is confined to in-frame rearrangements and falls short of the full clone set. An unresolved V gene accounts for under half of the shortfall where checked; the remainder is of unknown origin. That table gives V, J and clone size, and the DNA gave D and trimming. The sample includes under 300,000 clones, with 70% to 90% observed a single time. Jointly, the top ten make up approximately 7% of the sample.

The collaborating institutions used their own protocols to collect whole blood in K2EDTA tubes. For TCRbeta analysis, collaborators shipped samples as frozen whole blood, isolated PBMCs, or DNA extracted from either of those sample types. Sequenced material: peripheral blood. The rearrangement combines TRBV3-1 (or the pseudogene TRBV3-2) with TRBJ2-7; 8 bases in between match TRBD2. The clonotype comes from an older woman with active or convalescent COVID-19. The DNA sequence is given as TGTGCCAGCAGCCCGTCGGGGGGGTACGAGCAGTACTTC. This is translated as CASSPSGGYEQYF.